The text below deals with one T cell receptor (beta chain). The sample originates from a study of cytomegalovirus exposure and HLA in healthy donors. The PCR had 60 Vbeta and 13 Jbeta primers. How the authors handled the data: As a later analysis found, there were 80 million or so unique TCR beta chains, of which roughly 11 million were shared. Assay: immunoSEQ multiplex PCR; the TCRdb copy retains only in-frame clones and omits some. The V and J calls and clone size are taken from that table; D and trimming were inferred from the DNA. The sample comprises roughly 140,000 clones, approximately 80% of which are singletons, and around 2.4% rests with the top ten. The length of the CDR3 is 17 residues. V was clipped by 3 bases and J by 4 bases, with 19 bases between them. The germline gives CDR1 MGHDK, CDR2 SYGVNS.

The clonotype was recovered from a young woman in good health and CMV-seropositive. The chain employs TRBV25-1 and TRBJ1-3; no definite D call. The sequencing sample was made of PBMCs. The CDR3 loop reads CASSEGFGLTTGNTIYF. The CDR3 DNA sequence: TGTGCCAGCAGTGAGGGTTTTGGCTTAACTACCGGAAACACCATATATTTT.